This record concerns one TCR beta chain sequence. Its target is unknown. Here immunoSEQ multiplex PCR was the method, and the copy in TCRdb shows in-frame clones only, minus some. The profile shows 90,000 to 150,000 clones, 91% of them singletons. The data are from a study of T cell responses to AZD1222 COVID-19 vaccine. Regarding the study as a whole: Repertoire samples came only from after the peak T cell response.

V lost 3 bases, J lost 12 bases, and 14 bases lay in between. The CDR3 has 12 amino acids. The germline V gene encodes CDR1 LNHDA and CDR2 SQIVND (reference sequence). The sequences come from peripheral blood, collected on day 0 of AZD1222 vaccination. This chain joins TRBV19 and TRBJ1-1; D is perhaps TRBD1 (6 bases). The receptor was derived from an adult in good health. The CDR3 DNA reads as TGTGCCAGTAGTATCAGGGGCAGGGGAACTTTCTTT. This translates into CASSIRGRGTFF.